The 19 T cell receptor beta chains reported below all come from one sample, sequenced in a study of blood T cell repertoires in COVID-19. The repertoire was sequenced with immunoSEQ multiplex PCR; TCRdb's copy has only in-frame clones and lacks some. Here the sample spans tens of thousands of clones, around 90% being singletons. The sequenced sample consisted of peripheral blood. The receptor source for this set is a human donor in a cohort sampled during active COVID-19.

The chain recombines TRBV6-2 or TRBV6-3 with TRBJ1-1; D unresolved. The V gene lost 5 bases and the J gene lost 8 bases, with 15 bases spanning the gap. The length of the CDR3 is 13 residues. CDR1 and CDR2 from the germline V gene are MNHEY and SVGEGT. The CDR3 reads CASSPPGLVEAFF. CDR3 bases: TGTGCCAGCAGTCCCCCTGGGCTTGTGGAAGCTTTCTTT.

The chain links TRBV5-1 to TRBJ2-7, with TRBD1 identical over 7 bases. Germline-derived CDR1 and CDR2 are SGHRS and YFSETQ. This CDR3 is built from 12 residues. The trim removed 7 bases at V and 4 bases at J, leaving 5 bases unmatched. The CDR3 DNA reads TGCGCCAGCGGATTACAGGGGTACGAGCAGTACTTC. Amino acid sequence: CASGLQGYEQYF.

CDR3 protein: CSATNPNGQGADYGYTF. In DNA, the CDR3 is TGCAGCGCCACCAACCCCAATGGACAGGGGGCGGACTATGGCTACACCTTC. The gene calls are TRBV29-1 and TRBJ1-2, with 11 bases fitting TRBD1. CDR1 and CDR2 (germline): SQVTM, ANQGSEA. This CDR3 has 17 amino acids. With V trimmed by 7 bases and J by 3 bases, 16 bases remained unmatched. The variable domain in full, completed from reference TRBV29-1 and TRBJ1-2, reads SAVISQKPSRDICQRGTSLTIQCQVDSQVTMMFWYRQQPGQSLTLIATANQGSEATYESGFVIDKFPISRPNLTFSTLTVSNMSPEDSSIYLCSATNPNGQGADYGYTFGSGTRLTVV.

The chain uses TRBV5-8 and TRBJ1-2; a possible D gene is TRBD1 (6 bases). Between the trimmed V and J ends, which lost 0 bases and 4 bases, there was a span of 7 bases. CDR1 is SGHTS and CDR2 is YDEGEE in the germline V gene. The CDR3 runs 13 residues. DNA for the CDR3: TGTGCCAGCAGCTTGGACAGGGCCTATGGCTACACCTTC. Its translation: CASSLDRAYGYTF. Combining the CDR3 with reference TRBV5-8 and TRBJ1-2 gives the whole variable domain EAGVTQSPTHLIKTRGQQATLRCSPISGHTSVYWYQQALGLGLQFLLWYDEGEERNRGNFPPRFSGRQFPNYSSELNVNALELEDSALYLCASSLDRAYGYTFGSGTRLTVV.

The genes are TRBV10-1 and TRBJ2-7, with 7 bases identical to TRBD1. Germline CDR1 is WNHNN and CDR2 is SYGVQD (reference sequence). The CDR3 sequence is 15 residues long. Trimming took 0 bases from V and 4 from J; bases not matched to a gene: 6. CDR3 sequence (DNA): TGCGCCAGCAGTGAGTCCAGGGGGACGCGGTACGAGCAGTACTTC. It codes for CASSESRGTRYEQYF.

J is TRBJ1-1 and V is TRBV7-9; 8 nucleotides match TRBD1. Germline values: CDR1 SEHNR, CDR2 FQNEAQ (reference sequence). This CDR3 region has 14 residues. Trimming at V came to 5 bases and at J to 6 bases, leaving 8 bases not matched to a gene. The CDR3 reads CASSPRTGTPEAFF. DNA of the CDR3: TGTGCCAGCAGCCCCCGGACAGGGACCCCTGAAGCTTTCTTT.

This rearrangement joins TRBV11-2 to TRBJ1-1; D is unclear. Looked up from germline, CDR1 is SGHAT and CDR2 is FQNNGV. Trimming shortened V by 4 bases and J by 4 bases, and 13 bases separated the two germline ends. The CDR3 length is 14 residues. CDR3 in amino acids: CASSSRSSGTEAFF. CDR3 in DNA: TGTGCCAGCAGCTCCAGGTCGAGCGGCACTGAAGCTTTCTTT.

CDR3 in DNA: TGTGCCAGCAGGGACAGCTCCTACGAGCAGTACTTC. Its translation: CASRDSSYEQYF. The chain recombines TRBV6-5 with TRBJ2-7, with a possible D match to TRBD1 (6 bases). V was clipped by 6 bases and J by 0 bases, with 6 bases between them. The CDR3 has 12 residues. CDR1 is MNHEY, CDR2 SVGAGI, per germline.

This chain joins TRBV7-6 and TRBJ1-1; 8 nucleotides align to TRBD1. The V gene end was trimmed by 1 base and the J gene end by 10 bases; junction bases not matched to a gene: 11. Per germline, CDR1 SGHVS and CDR2 FNYEAQ. The CDR3 is 15 residues long. The DNA of the CDR3 is TGTGCCAGCAGCTTAGATCTTGGACAGGGAAGACGAGCTTTCTTT. This sequence encodes CASSLDLGQGRRAFF.

This clone was seen just once. The CDR3, as DNA: TGCGCCAGCAGCCCGGGGGGTAAAGAGACCCAGTACTTC. It is translated as CASSPGGKETQYF. The chain carries TRBV5-1 and TRBJ2-5, with 7 nucleotides matching TRBD2. CDR3 length: 13 amino acids. The V and J ends lost 4 bases and 3 bases, in that order; junction bases with no gene match: 3. From germline, CDR1 is SGHRS and CDR2 YFSETQ.

V gene TRBV5-8 combines with J gene TRBJ2-1, with a tentative D call TRBD1 (6 bases). V lost 0 bases and J lost 0, with 10 bases in between. The germline gives CDR1 SGHTS, CDR2 YDEGEE. The CDR3 runs 16 residues. The CDR3 nucleotides are TGTGCCAGCAGCTTGGCAGGGGTTAGCTCCTACAATGAGCAGTTCTTC. This gives the protein CASSLAGVSSYNEQFF.

In this sample, this clone turned up a few times. The chain links TRBV11-3 to TRBJ2-2; 8 positions agree with TRBD2. CDR1 and CDR2 from the germline V gene are SGHNT and YENEEA. J gave up 5 bases and V 2 bases, and 10 bases lay outside the gene matches. The CDR3 spans 17 residues. The chain's CDR3 is CASSLRCGGLGTGELFF. Written as DNA, the CDR3 is TGTGCCAGCAGCTTAAGGTGCGGGGGGTTGGGAACCGGGGAGCTGTTTTTT.

This clone showed up just once. The CDR3 nucleotides are TGTGCCAGCAGTTATAAAGAGGGGGATGGCTACACCTTC. Protein: CASSYKEGDGYTF. This chain links TRBV6-5 with TRBJ1-2; maybe TRBD1 (6 bases). V lost 3 bases and J 6 bases, leaving 11 bases between the germline ends. The CDR3 has 13 amino acids. Germline-derived CDR1 and CDR2 are MNHEY and SVGAGI.

The chain links TRBV18 to TRBJ1-2, with 7 bases that match TRBD1. CDR3 size: 15 residues. J was trimmed by 3 bases and V by 2 bases; bases with no gene match: 6. From germline, CDR1 is KGHSH and CDR2 LQKENI. This CDR3 is CASSPRQGFHYGYTF. DNA for the CDR3: TGTGCCAGCTCACCAAGACAGGGATTTCACTATGGCTACACCTTC.

This clone was seen a single time. The chain carries TRBV2 and TRBJ1-6; D is ambiguous. Germline-derived CDR1 and CDR2 are SNHLY and FYNNEI. V was clipped by 7 bases and J by 11 bases, with 15 bases between them. CDR3 length: 13 residues. The CDR3 bases are TGTGCCAGCATCCCAGAGGGCCGTACACCCCTCCACTTT. Translation gives CASIPEGRTPLHF.

The CDR3 DNA reads TGTGCCAGAGGCCGGGACAGGGGTACAGATACGCAGTATTTT. Translation: CARGRDRGTDTQYF. The chain is built from TRBV5-3 and TRBJ2-3, with TRBD1 matching 10 bases. TRBV5-3 counts as an open reading frame of uncertain function. With 7 bases clipped from V and 3 bases from J, the junction kept 5 bases outside the gene matches. This CDR3 is built from 14 residues.

The rearrangement joins TRBV6-1 to TRBJ1-2; 8 nucleotides line up with TRBD1. The CDR3 consists of 15 residues. The junction had 3 bases not matched to a gene; V was cut back by 3 bases and J by 0 bases. Germline V gene sequence: CDR1 MNHNS, CDR2 SASEGT. CDR3 loop: CASSEGTGPNYGYTF. CDR3 bases: TGTGCCAGCAGTGAGGGGACAGGTCCTAACTATGGCTACACCTTC.

Only a few counts were recorded for this clone. The rearrangement joins TRBV5-1 to TRBJ1-2, with D possibly being TRBD1 (5 bases). Trimming shortened V by 0 bases and J by 4 bases, and 10 bases separated the two germline ends. Germline V gene data show CDR1 as SGHRS and CDR2 as YFSETQ. The CDR3 is made up of 14 amino acids. CDR3 protein: CASSLERQIYGYTF. The CDR3 bases are TGCGCCAGCAGCTTGGAGCGACAGATCTATGGCTACACCTTC. Using reference TRBV5-1 and TRBJ1-2 for the parts outside the CDR3, the full variable domain is KAGVTQTPRYLIKTRGQQVTLSCSPISGHRSVSWYQQTPGQGLQFLFEYFSETQRNKGNFPGRFSGRQFSNSRSEMNVSTLELGDSALYLCASSLERQIYGYTFGSGTRLTVV.

V usage is TRBV30 and J usage is TRBJ2-7, with 8 nucleotides matching TRBD1. Germline V gene data show CDR1 as GTSNPN and CDR2 as SVGIG (reference sequence). This CDR3 is 14 amino acids long. Unmatched junction bases numbered 11, after V lost 6 bases and J lost 4 bases. CDR3 nucleotide sequence: TGTGCCTGCAGGACCCGGGACAGGCCGTACGAGCAGTACTTC. This sequence encodes CACRTRDRPYEQYF. Full variable domain (outside the CDR3, taken from reference TRBV30 and TRBJ2-7): SQTIHQWPATLVQPVGSPLSLECTVEGTSNPNLYWYRQAAGRGLQLLFYSVGIGQISSEVPQNLSASRPQDRQFILSSKKLLLSDSGFYLCACRTRDRPYEQYFGPGTRLTVT.